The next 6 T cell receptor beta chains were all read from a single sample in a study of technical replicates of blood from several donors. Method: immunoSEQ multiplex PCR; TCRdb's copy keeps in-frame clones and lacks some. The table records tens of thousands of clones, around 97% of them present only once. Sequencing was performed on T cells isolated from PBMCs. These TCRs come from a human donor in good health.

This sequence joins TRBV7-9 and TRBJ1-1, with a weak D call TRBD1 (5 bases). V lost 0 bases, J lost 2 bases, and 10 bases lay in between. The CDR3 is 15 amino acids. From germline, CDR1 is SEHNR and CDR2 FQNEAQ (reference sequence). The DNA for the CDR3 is TGTGCCAGCAGCTTAGCATCTGGGGCTAACACTGAAGCTTTCTTT. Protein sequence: CASSLASGANTEAFF.

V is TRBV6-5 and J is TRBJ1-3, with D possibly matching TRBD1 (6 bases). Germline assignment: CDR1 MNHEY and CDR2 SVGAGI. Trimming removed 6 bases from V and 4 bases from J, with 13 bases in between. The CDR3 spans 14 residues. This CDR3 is CASRPTGSGNTIYF. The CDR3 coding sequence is TGTGCCAGCAGACCTACAGGGTCGGGAAACACCATATATTTT.

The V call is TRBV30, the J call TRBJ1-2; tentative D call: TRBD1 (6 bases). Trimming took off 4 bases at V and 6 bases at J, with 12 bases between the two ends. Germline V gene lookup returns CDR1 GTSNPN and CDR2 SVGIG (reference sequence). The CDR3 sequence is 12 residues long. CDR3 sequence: CAWNSYRDGYTF. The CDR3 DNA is TGTGCCTGGAATAGCTACAGGGATGGCTACACCTTC.

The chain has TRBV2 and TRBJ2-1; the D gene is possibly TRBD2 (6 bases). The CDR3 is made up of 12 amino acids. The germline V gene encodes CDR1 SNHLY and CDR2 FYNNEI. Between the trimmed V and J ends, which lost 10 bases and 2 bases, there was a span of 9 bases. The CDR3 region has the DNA TGTGCCATGGGACTTACCTACAATGAGCAGTTCTTC. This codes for CAMGLTYNEQFF.

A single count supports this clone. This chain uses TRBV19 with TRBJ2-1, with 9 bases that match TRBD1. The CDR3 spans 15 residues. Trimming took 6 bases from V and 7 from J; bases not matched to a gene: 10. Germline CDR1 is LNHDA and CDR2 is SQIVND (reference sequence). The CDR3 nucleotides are TGTGCCAGTAGAATACAAGGGACAGGGTCGAATGAGCAGTTCTTC. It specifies CASRIQGTGSNEQFF.

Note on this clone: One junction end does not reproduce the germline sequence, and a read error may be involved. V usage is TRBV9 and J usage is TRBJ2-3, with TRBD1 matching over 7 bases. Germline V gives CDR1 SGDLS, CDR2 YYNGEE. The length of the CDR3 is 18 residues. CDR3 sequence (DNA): TGTGCCAGCAGCGTAGCCCTTGCTCTGGACAGGAGCACGGATACGCAGTATTTT. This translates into CASSVALALDRSTDTQYF.